The following is a T cell receptor (beta chain) sequence with its context. V lost 7 bases to trimming and J lost 5 bases; unmatched junction nucleotides: 8. The germline V gene encodes CDR1 MNHEY and CDR2 SMNVEV (reference sequence). CDR3 size: 15 residues. The data are from a study of radiotherapy plus CTLA-4 blockade in lung cancer. Libraries were prepared by immunoSEQ multiplex PCR; TCRdb keeps only in-frame clonotypes and omits some of them. The repertoire holds roughly 53,000 clones, just under 85% seen once, with 4.8% in the top ten. The rearrangement links TRBV27 to TRBJ2-4; 10 nucleotides agree with TRBD1. Sequencing was performed on peripheral blood, taken from a patient treated with radiotherapy plus ipilimumab. This clonotype originated in a human donor with non-small cell lung cancer whose response to radiotherapy plus ipilimumab could not be evaluated. In nucleotides, the CDR3 is TGTGCCAGCAACCCCCTGGGACAGGGGCAAAACATTCAGTACTTC. Its translation: CASNPLGQGQNIQYF.